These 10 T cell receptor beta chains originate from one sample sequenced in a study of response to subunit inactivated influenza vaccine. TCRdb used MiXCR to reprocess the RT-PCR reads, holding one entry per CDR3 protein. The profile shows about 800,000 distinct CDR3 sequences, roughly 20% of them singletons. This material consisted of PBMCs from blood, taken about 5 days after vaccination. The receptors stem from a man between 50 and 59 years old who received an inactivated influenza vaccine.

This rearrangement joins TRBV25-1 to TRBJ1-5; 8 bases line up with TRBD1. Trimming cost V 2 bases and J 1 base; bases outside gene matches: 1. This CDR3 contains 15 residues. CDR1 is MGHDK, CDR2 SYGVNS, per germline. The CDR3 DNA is TGTGCCAGCAGTGAACCAGGGGGCAGCAATCAGCCCCAGCATTTT. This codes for CASSEPGGSNQPQHF.

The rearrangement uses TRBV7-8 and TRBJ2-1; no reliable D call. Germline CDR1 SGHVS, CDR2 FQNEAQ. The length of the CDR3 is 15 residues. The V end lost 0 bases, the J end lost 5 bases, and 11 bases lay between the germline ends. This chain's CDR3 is CASSLAVGGNNEQFF. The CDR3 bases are TGTGCCAGCAGCTTAGCGGTCGGCGGTAACAATGAGCAGTTCTTC.

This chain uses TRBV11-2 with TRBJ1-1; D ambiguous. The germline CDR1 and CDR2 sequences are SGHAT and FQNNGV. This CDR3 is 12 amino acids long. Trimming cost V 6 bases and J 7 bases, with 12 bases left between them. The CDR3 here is CASRDVGSEAFF. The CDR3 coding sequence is TGTGCCAGCAGAGATGTCGGCAGTGAAGCTTTCTTT.

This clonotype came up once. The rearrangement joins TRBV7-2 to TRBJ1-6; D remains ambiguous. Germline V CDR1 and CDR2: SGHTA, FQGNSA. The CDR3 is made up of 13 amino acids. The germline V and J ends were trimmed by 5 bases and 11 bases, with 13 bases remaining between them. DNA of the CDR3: TGTGCCAGCAGCCAACCCCAACGGACACCCCTCCACTTT. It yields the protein CASSQPQRTPLHF.

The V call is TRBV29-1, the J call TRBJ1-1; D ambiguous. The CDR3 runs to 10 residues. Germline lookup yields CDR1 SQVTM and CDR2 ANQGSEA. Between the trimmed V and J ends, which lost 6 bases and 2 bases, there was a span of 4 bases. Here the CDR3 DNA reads TGCAGCGTATCTAACACTGAAGCTTTCTTT. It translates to CSVSNTEAFF.

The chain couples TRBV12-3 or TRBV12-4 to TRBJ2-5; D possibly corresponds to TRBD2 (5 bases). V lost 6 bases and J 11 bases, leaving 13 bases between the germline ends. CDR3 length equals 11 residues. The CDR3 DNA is TGTGCCAGCAGCGATTCCGGGAATCAGTACTTC. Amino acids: CASSDSGNQYF.

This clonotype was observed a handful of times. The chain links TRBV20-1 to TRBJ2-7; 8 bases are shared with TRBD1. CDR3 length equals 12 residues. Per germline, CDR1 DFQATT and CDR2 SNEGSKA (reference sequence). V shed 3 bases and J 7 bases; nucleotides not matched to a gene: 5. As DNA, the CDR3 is TGCAGTGCTAGCATAGGGGACAGGGAGCAGTACTTC. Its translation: CSASIGDREQYF.

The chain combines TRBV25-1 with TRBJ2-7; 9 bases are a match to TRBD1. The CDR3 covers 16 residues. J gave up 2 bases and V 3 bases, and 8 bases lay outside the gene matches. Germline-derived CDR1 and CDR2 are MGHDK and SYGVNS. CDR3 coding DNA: TGTGCCAGCAGTGATCCAGGGACAGGGATCCCCTACGAGCAGTACTTC. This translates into CASSDPGTGIPYEQYF.

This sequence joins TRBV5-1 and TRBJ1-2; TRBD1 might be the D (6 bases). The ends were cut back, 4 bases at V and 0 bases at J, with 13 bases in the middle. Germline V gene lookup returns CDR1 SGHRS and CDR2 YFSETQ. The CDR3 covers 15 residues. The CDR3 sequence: CASSPGQPSNYGYTF. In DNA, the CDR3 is TGCGCCAGCAGCCCTGGACAGCCCTCTAACTATGGCTACACCTTC.

CDR3 coding DNA: TGTGCCAGCAGCTTAAGCCTCTCTTGGCGGGGGGCGAACACCGGGGAGCTGTTTTTT. It yields the protein CASSLSLSWRGANTGELFF. The V gene is TRBV11-1, the J gene TRBJ2-2; TRBD2 agrees at 8 bases. J was trimmed by 0 bases and V by 2 bases; bases with no gene match: 11. There are 19 residues in the CDR3. Germline V lookup: CDR1 SGHAT, CDR2 FQDESV (reference sequence).